The 9 T cell receptor beta chains below all came from one sample that was sequenced in a study of cytomegalovirus exposure and HLA in healthy donors. Primers: 60 Vbeta forward and 13 Jbeta reverse. Sequencing used immunoSEQ multiplex PCR; TCRdb keeps in-frame clones, though not all of them. The sample has roughly 180,000 clones, around four fifths seen once; the top ten hold more than 3.5%. The sequenced sample was PBMCs. The receptors derive from a woman aged 55-75 years in good health and CMV-seropositive.

The CDR3 DNA sequence: TGTGCCAGCAGCTCCGAGGCGGGGACCCAGTACTTC. Protein sequence: CASSSEAGTQYF. The chain recombines TRBV7-3 with TRBJ2-5; tentatively, D is TRBD2 (5 bases). This CDR3 has 12 residues. Trimming shortened V by 4 bases and J by 7 bases, and 10 bases separated the two germline ends. CDR1 is SGHTA, CDR2 FQGTGA, per germline.

The genes are TRBV19 and TRBJ2-1, with 8 nucleotides matching TRBD1. The CDR3 extends over 13 amino acids. The V segment lost 4 bases and the J segment 6 bases; nucleotides outside the gene matches: 2. CDR1 and CDR2 from the germline V gene are LNHDA and SQIVND (reference sequence). The CDR3 here is CASSKDRANEQFF. In DNA, the CDR3 is TGTGCCAGTAGTAAGGACAGGGCCAATGAGCAGTTCTTC.

This rearrangement joins TRBV11-2 to TRBJ2-7, with TRBD2 matching over 8 bases. Germline V lookup: CDR1 SGHAT, CDR2 FQNNGV. V lost 0 bases and J lost 0; bases outside the gene matches: 4. The CDR3 loop spans 16 amino acids. The CDR3, as DNA: TGTGCCAGCAGCTTAGATATTAGCGGGACCTCCTACGAGCAGTACTTC. Translation gives CASSLDISGTSYEQYF. The variable domain in full, with the rest retrieved from reference TRBV11-2 and TRBJ2-7, is EAGVAQSPRYKIIEKRQSVAFWCNPISGHATLYWYQQILGQGPKLLIQFQNNGVVDDSQLPKDRFSAERLKGVDSTLKIQPAKLEDSAVYLCASSLDISGTSYEQYFGPGTRLTVT.

This chain uses TRBV7-9 with TRBJ2-3; 8 positions match TRBD2. The germline CDR1 and CDR2 sequences are SEHNR and FQNEAQ (reference sequence). The V gene end was trimmed by 5 bases and the J gene end by 2 bases; junction bases not matched to a gene: 6. This CDR3 comprises 15 residues. CDR3 in amino acids: CASSPGTSNTDTQYF. CDR3 DNA: TGTGCCAGCAGCCCCGGGACTAGTAACACAGATACGCAGTATTTT.

The chain employs TRBV7-8 and TRBJ2-7, with TRBD1 matching 8 bases. The junction had 4 bases not matched to a gene; V was cut back by 3 bases and J by 3 bases. CDR1 SGHVS and CDR2 FQNEAQ come from the germline V gene. The CDR3 has 14 amino acids. CDR3 loop: CASSFADRGYEQYF. The DNA for the CDR3 is TGTGCCAGCAGCTTTGCCGACAGGGGCTACGAGCAGTACTTC.

The chain couples TRBV18 to TRBJ2-5; 10 bases align to TRBD1. Near its end, the DNA agrees better with TRBJ2-7, so the J call may be wrong. Germline assignment: CDR1 KGHSH and CDR2 LQKENI. The length of the CDR3 is 15 residues. The DNA of the CDR3 is TGTGCCAGCTCACAACCGGGACAGGGGATATACGAGCAGTACTTC. It yields the protein CASSQPGQGIYEQYF.

In its sample, this clone was seen a few times. CDR3 protein: CASSPTGQETQYF. CDR3 nucleotides: TGTGCCAGCAGCCCGACAGGGCAAGAGACCCAGTACTTC. V gene TRBV2 combines with J gene TRBJ2-5; 7 nucleotides agree with TRBD1. The CDR3 extends over 13 amino acids. Unmatched junction bases numbered 3, after V lost 6 bases and J lost 2 bases. The germline V gene encodes CDR1 SNHLY and CDR2 FYNNEI.

The chain joins TRBV27 to TRBJ2-2, with D perhaps TRBD2 (7 bases). Trimming left V 7 bases short and J 6 bases short, with 21 bases between. CDR1 is MNHEY, CDR2 SMNVEV, per germline (reference sequence). The CDR3 length is 16 residues. The CDR3 region has the DNA TGTGCCAGCACCCCGGGTGGGGGGGCGGAGGCCGGGGAGCTGTTTTTT. This encodes CASTPGGGAEAGELFF.

The V gene is TRBV5-4, the J gene TRBJ2-5; TRBD1 aligns across 7 bases. The CDR3 length is 15 residues. Germline V lookup: CDR1 SGHNT, CDR2 YYREEE (reference sequence). Trimming removed 3 bases from V and 1 base from J; junction bases left unmatched: 6. The CDR3 DNA reads TGTGCCAGCAGCTCTCGAGGACAGGTCCAAGAGACCCAGTACTTC. This sequence encodes CASSSRGQVQETQYF.